The 15 T cell receptor beta chains reported below all come from one sample, sequenced in a study of control samples from healthy donors and cancer patients. This table comes from immunoSEQ multiplex PCR, and its TCRdb copy is limited to in-frame clones, with some not included. This sample has 90,000 to 150,000 clones, with around 92% found just once. Sequencing was done on a sample of blood. The receptors stem from a man aged 50 to 60 in good health.

The chain is built from TRBV7-9 and TRBJ1-1; D not certain. The V gene's germline CDR1 is SEHNR and CDR2 FQNEAQ (reference sequence). V was shortened by 4 bases and J by 0 bases, with 6 bases between the two germline ends. CDR3 length: 13 amino acids. Here the CDR3 DNA reads TGTGCCAGCAGCTCGGGTATGAACACTGAAGCTTTCTTT. Translation gives CASSSGMNTEAFF.

This chain links TRBV5-1 with TRBJ2-1; 8 positions agree with TRBD1. CDR1 and CDR2 (germline): SGHRS, YFSETQ. V shed 4 bases, J shed 2 bases, and the junction held 8 bases outside the gene matches. The CDR3 loop spans 16 amino acids. The DNA of the CDR3 is TGCGCCAGCAGCCAACGACAGGGGACGACCTACAATGAGCAGTTCTTC. It specifies CASSQRQGTTYNEQFF.

The chain combines TRBV19 with TRBJ1-6, with 7 bases aligning to TRBD1. The CDR3 spans 15 residues. The trim removed 3 bases at V and 7 bases at J, leaving 6 bases unmatched. Per germline, CDR1 LNHDA and CDR2 SQIVND (reference sequence). This CDR3 is CASSIVGGGNSPLHF. For the CDR3, the DNA is TGTGCCAGTAGTATTGTAGGGGGCGGAAATTCACCCCTCCACTTT. Full variable domain (rest looked up from reference TRBV19 and TRBJ1-6): DGGITQSPKYLFRKEGQNVTLSCEQNLNHDAMYWYRQDPGQGLRLIYYSQIVNDFQKGDIAEGYSVSREKKESFPLTVTSAQKNPTAFYLCASSIVGGGNSPLHFGNGTRLTVT.

A word on this clone: The same CDR3 is also encoded by other DNA sequences in this sample. The V and J genes are TRBV5-1 and TRBJ1-1; no firm D call. V was shortened by 0 bases and J by 3 bases, with 3 bases between the two germline ends. CDR1 SGHRS and CDR2 YFSETQ come from the germline V gene. CDR3 length: 12 amino acids. CDR3 DNA sequence: TGCGCCAGCAGCTTGGCGGACACTGAAGCTTTCTTT. It translates to CASSLADTEAFF.

This rearrangement joins TRBV14 to TRBJ2-3; TRBD2 might be the D (5 bases). The CDR3 contains 16 residues. Trimming shortened V by 0 bases and J by 4 bases, and 14 bases separated the two germline ends. Germline lookup yields CDR1 SGHDN and CDR2 FVKESK. CDR3 DNA sequence: TGTGCCAGCAGCCAAGAGATCCGGGGTGCGGCAGATACGCAGTATTTT. This codes for CASSQEIRGAADTQYF. The full variable domain, rest sourced from reference TRBV14 and TRBJ2-3, is EAGVTQFPSHSVIEKGQTVTLRCDPISGHDNLYWYRRVMGKEIKFLLHFVKESKQDESGMPNNRFLAERTGGTYSTLKVQPAELEDSGVYFCASSQEIRGAADTQYFGPGTRLTVL.

The rearrangement uses TRBV9 and TRBJ2-2, with TRBD2 matching 12 bases. The CDR3 is 17 residues long. Germline assignment: CDR1 SGDLS and CDR2 YYNGEE. The trim removed 3 bases at V and 3 bases at J, leaving 6 bases unmatched. The DNA for the CDR3 is TGTGCCAGCAGCGCCCAACTAGCGGGGGGAGACACCGGGGAGCTGTTTTTT. This gives the protein CASSAQLAGGDTGELFF.

The genes are TRBV6-5 and TRBJ2-2; D might be TRBD2 (5 bases). Trimming took off 4 bases at V and 4 bases at J, with 10 bases between the two ends. This CDR3 region has 14 residues. The V gene's germline CDR1 is MNHEY and CDR2 SVGAGI. CDR3 nucleotides: TGTGCCAGCAGTTTGGACGGGATCACCGGGGAGCTGTTTTTT. Protein product: CASSLDGITGELFF.

The chain combines TRBV9 with TRBJ2-7; weak D call: TRBD2 (7 bases). The CDR3 covers 15 residues. CDR1 and CDR2 (germline): SGDLS, YYNGEE. V was trimmed by 0 bases and J by 5 bases, leaving 15 bases between them. In nucleotides, the CDR3 is TGTGCCAGCAGCGTAGGGCAGGGGAGGGTTAACGAGCAGTACTTC. It specifies CASSVGQGRVNEQYF.

There are a few counts of this clone. The rearrangement joins TRBV6-4 to TRBJ1-6; no clear D gene. V was shortened by 6 bases and J by 6 bases, with 18 bases between the two germline ends. The CDR3 extends over 16 amino acids. The germline V gene encodes CDR1 MRHNA and CDR2 SNTAGT. CDR3 loop: CASRTPEVVLNSPLHF. The CDR3 nucleotides are TGTGCCAGCAGGACTCCCGAGGTTGTTCTTAATTCACCCCTCCACTTT.

The V call is TRBV12-3 or TRBV12-4, the J call TRBJ1-1; the D is unclear. This CDR3 comprises 12 residues. Trimming left V 2 bases short and J 8 bases short, with 9 bases between. The CDR3 DNA is TGTGCCAGCAGTTTATTCATCAGAGAAGCTTTCTTT. Encoded protein: CASSLFIREAFF.

The genes are TRBV2 and TRBJ1-1; possible D gene TRBD1, 5 bases. Germline V gene data show CDR1 as SNHLY and CDR2 as FYNNEI. This CDR3 comprises 13 residues. V lost 8 bases and J 1 base, leaving 11 bases between the germline ends. The CDR3: CASGADRNTEAFF. The CDR3 region has the DNA TGTGCCAGCGGGGCCGACAGGAACACTGAAGCTTTCTTT.

The chain is built from TRBV18 and TRBJ1-2, with 9 nucleotides matching TRBD1. After removal of 2 bases from V and 3 bases from J, the junction contained 13 bases not matched to a gene. This CDR3 has 18 residues. CDR1 is KGHSH and CDR2 is LQKENI in the germline V gene. The CDR3 DNA sequence: TGTGCCAGCTCACCAATTGGAGCAAGGACAGGGGATGACTATGGCTACACCTTC. Translation: CASSPIGARTGDDYGYTF.

This clone has more than one count but fewer than ten. The rearrangement links TRBV25-1 to TRBJ1-1; D is unclear. Germline V gene lookup returns CDR1 MGHDK and CDR2 SYGVNS. The CDR3 has 15 amino acids. V lost 1 base to trimming and J lost 0 bases, with 9 bases between them. The CDR3 nucleotides read TGTGCCAGCAGTGAATCGGGAACCATGAACACTGAAGCTTTCTTT. Its translation: CASSESGTMNTEAFF.

The rearrangement uses TRBV30 and TRBJ1-2; no definite D call. The CDR3 contains 15 residues. Trimming stripped 0 bases from V and 7 bases from J, with 18 bases between. Germline CDR1 and CDR2: GTSNPN and SVGIG (reference sequence). The CDR3 sequence: CAWSVADSGIGGYTF. The CDR3 DNA sequence: TGTGCCTGGAGTGTCGCGGACTCCGGAATAGGTGGCTACACCTTC.

The chain joins TRBV2 to TRBJ1-1; 7 bases are a match to TRBD1. The CDR3 contains 13 residues. Looked up from germline, CDR1 is SNHLY and CDR2 is FYNNEI. J was trimmed by 1 base and V by 8 bases; bases with no gene match: 4. The CDR3 reads CASQGQPNTEAFF. The CDR3 DNA reads TGTGCCAGCCAGGGACAGCCGAACACTGAAGCTTTCTTT. Full variable domain (outside the CDR3, taken from reference TRBV2 and TRBJ1-1): EPEVTQTPSHQVTQMGQEVILRCVPISNHLYFYWYRQILGQKVEFLVSFYNNEISEKSEIFDDQFSVERPDGSNFTLKIRSTKLEDSAMYFCASQGQPNTEAFFGQGTRLTVV.